The subject of this entry is one TCR beta chain. Its antigen is unknown. This entry belongs to a study of graft-versus-host responses after intestinal transplantation. Profiled with immunoSEQ multiplex PCR; TCRdb holds only in-frame clones, not every one. The table includes over 90,000 clones, 91% detected once. The trim removed 5 bases at V and 6 bases at J, leaving 5 bases unmatched. CDR1 and CDR2 (germline): MNHEY, SMNVEV (reference sequence). The CDR3 spans 15 residues. The chain employs TRBV27 and TRBJ2-1; the match to TRBD2 covers 12 bases. This clonotype was sampled from a human donor who was the organ donor for an intestinal transplant. The sequencing here drew on unstimulated CD4+ T cells sorted from spleen or lymph node cells, taken before transplant. CDR3 nucleotide sequence: TGTGCCAGCAGTAAACTAGCGGGGGGATCCAATGAGCAGTTCTTC. It specifies CASSKLAGGSNEQFF.